Below, 30 T cell receptor beta chains from the same sample are listed, as sequenced in a study of monozygotic twins with cystic fibrosis. Measured with immunoSEQ multiplex PCR; TCRdb has only the in-frame clones, and not every one. The sample consists of some 9,600 clones, around 93% of them appearing once. The sample taken for sequencing was blood. All receptors derive from a boy aged 2 to 9 with cystic fibrosis.

This clone was seen a single time. The gene calls are TRBV6-1 and TRBJ1-1, with D unclear. This CDR3 region has 11 residues. Looked up from germline, CDR1 is MNHNS and CDR2 is SASEGT. Trimming removed 1 base at V and 7 bases at J, with 4 bases between. CDR3 bases: TGTGCCAGCAGTGAAGTGGGTGAAGCTTTCTTT. Translated, it gives CASSEVGEAFF.

The chain has TRBV2 and TRBJ2-7, with 9 bases lining up with TRBD1. The germline CDR1 and CDR2 sequences are SNHLY and FYNNEI. V trimming: 9 bases; J trimming: 6 bases; junction bases outside the gene matches: 12. The CDR3 contains 14 residues. The chain's CDR3 is CARQAGTGPSEQYF. Written as DNA, the CDR3 is TGTGCCAGACAGGCCGGGACAGGGCCCTCCGAGCAGTACTTC.

CDR3 bases: TGCGCCAGCAGTGAAAGCGAAGTTGGGCAGTACGTC. Amino acids: CASSESEVGQYV. The rearrangement joins TRBV10-2 to TRBJ2-7, with D uncertain. V dropped 3 bases and J dropped 9 bases, with 12 bases sitting between them. The CDR3 covers 12 residues. Germline V gives CDR1 WSHSY, CDR2 SAAADI.

The chain carries TRBV11-3 and TRBJ1-6, with 7 positions matching TRBD1. The J segment lost 10 bases and the V segment lost 5 bases, leaving 11 bases of the junction unmatched. Germline V gene data show CDR1 as SGHNT and CDR2 as YENEEA. This CDR3 is 15 amino acids long. This CDR3 is CASSRTGDWLSPLHF. The CDR3 coding sequence is TGTGCCAGCAGCCGAACAGGGGACTGGTTATCACCCCTCCACTTT.

The chain recombines TRBV18 with TRBJ2-3; D not resolved. Germline loops: CDR1 KGHSH, CDR2 LQKENI. CDR3 length: 18 residues. The V end lost 2 bases, the J end lost 0 bases, and 18 bases lay between the germline ends. In DNA, the CDR3 is TGTGCCAGCTCACCATTGGACGGAAGCCTACTTAGCACAGATACGCAGTATTTT. Its protein is CASSPLDGSLLSTDTQYF.

V and J are TRBV19 and TRBJ1-3, with D perhaps TRBD1 (6 bases). This CDR3 is 19 amino acids long. Trimming removed 2 bases at V and 0 bases at J, with 20 bases between. CDR1 LNHDA and CDR2 SQIVND come from the germline V gene (reference sequence). Here the CDR3 reads CASSIKGRGSPGSGNTIYF. CDR3 sequence (DNA): TGTGCCAGTAGTATAAAGGGCAGGGGCTCCCCCGGCTCTGGAAACACCATATATTTT. The variable domain in full, completed from reference TRBV19 and TRBJ1-3, reads DGGITQSPKYLFRKEGQNVTLSCEQNLNHDAMYWYRQDPGQGLRLIYYSQIVNDFQKGDIAEGYSVSREKKESFPLTVTSAQKNPTAFYLCASSIKGRGSPGSGNTIYFGEGSWLTVV.

The chain carries TRBV14 and TRBJ1-3; 9 nucleotides match TRBD1. Losses at the gene ends were 2 bases for V and 3 bases for J; bases not matched to a gene: 5. CDR1 is SGHDN, CDR2 FVKESK, per germline. CDR3 length: 16 amino acids. CDR3 coding DNA: TGTGCCAGCAGCCAATGGACAGGGGTGGATGGAAACACCATATATTTT. This encodes CASSQWTGVDGNTIYF. Full variable domain (rest looked up from reference TRBV14 and TRBJ1-3): EAGVTQFPSHSVIEKGQTVTLRCDPISGHDNLYWYRRVMGKEIKFLLHFVKESKQDESGMPNNRFLAERTGGTYSTLKVQPAELEDSGVYFCASSQWTGVDGNTIYFGEGSWLTVV.

This clone has only one observation. This chain links TRBV4-2 with TRBJ2-1, with TRBD2 identical over 9 bases. Germline lookup yields CDR1 LGHNA and CDR2 YNFKEQ. J was trimmed by 4 bases and V by 3 bases; bases with no gene match: 7. CDR3 size: 16 residues. The CDR3 spells CASSQELAGAYNEQFF. In DNA, the CDR3 is TGTGCCAGCAGCCAGGAACTAGCGGGCGCGTACAATGAGCAGTTCTTC.

The gene calls are TRBV29-1 and TRBJ1-2; 7 bases align to TRBD1. The junction had 10 bases not matched to a gene; V was cut back by 4 bases and J by 5 bases. CDR1 SQVTM and CDR2 ANQGSEA come from the germline V gene. CDR3 length equals 14 residues. CDR3 DNA: TGCAGCGTTGCGAGGGGGCCATTAAATTATGGCTACACCTTC. The encoded protein is CSVARGPLNYGYTF.

V gene TRBV5-4 combines with J gene TRBJ2-7; possibly TRBD1 or TRBD2 for D (5 bases each). The V gene lost 4 bases and the J gene lost 4 bases, with 12 bases spanning the gap. Germline loops: CDR1 SGHNT, CDR2 YYREEE (reference sequence). CDR3 length equals 13 residues. CDR3 sequence reads: CASSRGAEYEQYV. CDR3 nucleotides: TGTGCCAGCAGCAGAGGGGCCGAATACGAGCAGTACGTC.

CDR3 sequence: CASSQNQAPRTDTQYF. Written as DNA, the CDR3 is TGCGCCAGCAGCCAAAACCAGGCCCCCCGCACAGATACGCAGTATTTT. The chain employs TRBV4-3 and TRBJ2-3, with unresolved D. Looked up from germline, CDR1 is LGHNA and CDR2 is YSLEER. CDR3 length: 16 residues. V lost 2 bases, J lost 1 base, and 13 bases lay in between.

The chain combines TRBV5-4 with TRBJ1-2; D is uncertain. Germline V gene data show CDR1 as SGHNT and CDR2 as YYREEE (reference sequence). CDR3 length: 16 residues. V shed 2 bases and J shed 6 bases, with 20 bases lying between them. CDR3 protein: CASSFLAPLKRDGYTF. The DNA for the CDR3 is TGTGCCAGCAGCTTCCTCGCTCCTCTCAAAAGGGATGGCTACACCTTC.

The V and J genes are TRBV9 and TRBJ2-1, with 8 bases aligning to TRBD2. Per the germline V gene, CDR1 is SGDLS and CDR2 is YYNGEE. J was trimmed by 7 bases and V by 4 bases; bases with no gene match: 4. This CDR3 has 13 amino acids. CDR3 protein: CASSPGLANEQFF. DNA for the CDR3: TGTGCCAGCAGCCCAGGACTAGCTAATGAGCAGTTCTTC.

V usage is TRBV7-2 and J usage is TRBJ2-5; 7 bases fit TRBD2. Germline V lookup: CDR1 SGHTA, CDR2 FQGNSA. This CDR3 is 15 amino acids long. The J segment lost 1 base and the V segment lost 1 base, leaving 3 bases of the junction unmatched. CDR3 amino acids: CASSLGLALQETQYF. The CDR3 DNA sequence: TGTGCCAGCAGCTTAGGACTAGCCCTCCAAGAGACCCAGTACTTC.

J is TRBJ1-2 and V is TRBV27; TRBD1 aligns across 10 bases. CDR3 length equals 15 residues. J was trimmed by 3 bases and V by 3 bases; bases with no gene match: 4. CDR1 is MNHEY and CDR2 is SMNVEV in the germline V gene (reference sequence). The CDR3 protein is CASSFRQGADYGYTF. The CDR3 DNA reads TGTGCCAGCAGTTTCCGACAGGGGGCGGACTATGGCTACACCTTC.

This clone was counted between two and nine times. The chain links TRBV2 to TRBJ1-2; TRBD1 matches at 8 bases. The CDR3 runs to 14 residues. Germline values: CDR1 SNHLY, CDR2 FYNNEI. V was pared by 7 bases and J by 5 bases, with 9 bases of the junction left unmatched. The CDR3 protein is CASTPVRGQYGYTF. CDR3 DNA sequence: TGTGCCAGCACACCGGTCAGGGGGCAATATGGCTACACCTTC.

This clone is large in the sample. The V and J genes are TRBV6-1 and TRBJ1-1; D is ambiguous. The V gene lost 8 bases and the J gene lost 5 bases, with 9 bases spanning the gap. The length of the CDR3 is 11 residues. CDR1 is MNHNS, CDR2 SASEGT, per germline. CDR3 coding DNA: TGTGCCAGCGGCGCGAAGACTGAAGCTTTCTTT. Translated: CASGAKTEAFF.

The rearrangement uses TRBV7-2 and TRBJ2-2, with 11 nucleotides matching TRBD2. Trimming at V came to 6 bases and at J to 7 bases, leaving 4 bases not matched to a gene. CDR3 size: 14 residues. The V gene's germline CDR1 is SGHTA and CDR2 FQGNSA. The CDR3, as DNA: TGTGCCAGCAGAGAACTAGCGGGGGACGGGGAGCTGTTTTTT. It codes for CASRELAGDGELFF. Drawing the rest from reference TRBV7-2 and TRBJ2-2, the complete variable domain is GAGVSQSPSNKVTEKGKDVELRCDPISGHTALYWYRQSLGQGLEFLIYFQGNSAPDKSGLPSDRFSAERTGGSVSTLTIQRTQQEDSAVYLCASRELAGDGELFFGEGSRLTVL.

The chain joins TRBV14 to TRBJ2-3; tentative D call: TRBD2 (6 bases). Germline V lookup: CDR1 SGHDN, CDR2 FVKESK. This CDR3 has 15 amino acids. V was trimmed by 4 bases and J by 1 base, leaving 12 bases between them. CDR3 loop: CASSPSWGGTDTQYF. CDR3 nucleotide sequence: TGTGCCAGCAGCCCATCGTGGGGGGGCACAGATACGCAGTATTTT.

The rearrangement uses TRBV29-1 and TRBJ1-5; tentative D call: TRBD1 (5 bases). Per the germline V gene, CDR1 is SQVTM and CDR2 is ANQGSEA. This CDR3 has 13 residues. DNA for the CDR3: TGCTCCGGGGGGGGAGGTGGCAATCAGCCCCAGCATTTT. It specifies CSGGGGGNQPQHF.

The chain links TRBV7-6 to TRBJ2-3, with 14 bases lining up with TRBD2. The V gene's germline CDR1 is SGHVS and CDR2 FNYEAQ. The length of the CDR3 is 16 residues. The trim removed 1 base at V and 6 bases at J, leaving 3 bases unmatched. DNA of the CDR3: TGTGCCAGCAGCTTAGGACTAGCGGGGGGGCGGGATACGCAGTATTTT. Translating gives CASSLGLAGGRDTQYF.

The chain has TRBV7-9 and TRBJ2-1; D call uncertain. The CDR3 loop spans 15 amino acids. V lost 5 bases, J lost 4 bases, and 15 bases lay in between. Per the germline V gene, CDR1 is SEHNR and CDR2 is FQNEAQ (reference sequence). The CDR3 reads CASSPTPGPYNEQFF. The CDR3 nucleotides are TGTGCCAGCAGCCCAACTCCCGGGCCTTACAATGAGCAGTTCTTC. The full variable domain, rest sourced from reference TRBV7-9 and TRBJ2-1, is DTGVSQNPRHKITKRGQNVTFRCDPISEHNRLYWYRQTLGQGPEFLTYFQNEAQLEKSRLLSDRFSAERPKGSFSTLEIQRTEQGDSAMYLCASSPTPGPYNEQFFGPGTRLTVL.

The rearrangement uses TRBV5-6 and TRBJ1-6; D not resolved. Germline CDR1 SGHDT, CDR2 YYEEEE. The CDR3 contains 18 residues. V lost 0 bases and J lost 0, with 13 bases in between. CDR3 nucleotides: TGTGCCAGCAGCTTGGGTGGCTTTACAGACTCCTATAATTCACCCCTCCACTTT. This gives the protein CASSLGGFTDSYNSPLHF.

The gene calls are TRBV6-5 and TRBJ2-7; 10 nucleotides line up with TRBD2. Looked up from germline, CDR1 is MNHEY and CDR2 is SVGAGI. The CDR3 length is 15 residues. V lost 7 bases and J lost 6; bases outside the gene matches: 12. CDR3 in DNA: TGTGCCAGCACCGATAGCGGGGGGCCTTTGGGCGAGCAGTACGTC. It specifies CASTDSGGPLGEQYV.

The chain has TRBV5-1 and TRBJ1-2; no definite D call. Germline lookup yields CDR1 SGHRS and CDR2 YFSETQ. This CDR3 is built from 15 residues. V lost 3 bases and J 4 bases, leaving 16 bases between the germline ends. Here the CDR3 reads CASSSGEFPPYGYTF. The CDR3 nucleotides are TGCGCCAGCAGCTCCGGGGAGTTCCCCCCCTATGGCTACACCTTC.

This clone appeared a few times. The chain carries TRBV29-1 and TRBJ1-2; 10 bases agree with TRBD1. Germline V gives CDR1 SQVTM, CDR2 ANQGSEA. The CDR3 has 12 residues. J lost 4 bases, V lost 5 bases, and 1 base had no gene match. CDR3 amino acids: CSVRTGGYGYTF. The CDR3 DNA reads as TGCAGCGTTAGGACAGGGGGCTATGGCTACACCTTC.

The chain has TRBV30 and TRBJ2-2, with 11 bases aligning to TRBD2. The CDR3 runs to 17 residues. Germline assignment: CDR1 GTSNPN and CDR2 SVGIG (reference sequence). With 3 bases clipped from V and 6 bases from J, the junction kept 12 bases outside the gene matches. The CDR3 loop reads CAWRELAGGPGAGELFF. The CDR3 DNA sequence: TGTGCCTGGAGGGAATTAGCGGGGGGGCCTGGGGCCGGGGAGCTGTTTTTT.

CDR3 DNA sequence: TGTGCCAGCAGCACGGACGGCTACGAGCAGTACTTC. This gives the protein CASSTDGYEQYF. The V and J genes are TRBV5-4 and TRBJ2-7; D remains ambiguous. The V end lost 4 bases, the J end lost 3 bases, and 8 bases lay between the germline ends. The germline V gene encodes CDR1 SGHNT and CDR2 YYREEE (reference sequence). The CDR3 has 12 amino acids. The whole variable domain, remainder taken from reference TRBV5-4 and TRBJ2-7, is ETGVTQSPTHLIKTRGQQVTLRCSSQSGHNTVSWYQQALGQGPQFIFQYYREEENGRGNFPPRFSGLQFPNYSSELNVNALELDDSALYLCASSTDGYEQYFGPGTRLTVT.

V usage is TRBV5-1 and J usage is TRBJ2-5, with D maybe TRBD2 (5 bases). V was pared by 4 bases and J by 2 bases, with 15 bases between. The CDR3 covers 15 residues. In germline, CDR1 is SGHRS, CDR2 YFSETQ. The CDR3 sequence: CASSAGVNGQETQYF. The CDR3, as DNA: TGCGCCAGCAGCGCCGGGGTGAATGGTCAAGAGACCCAGTACTTC.

The chain has TRBV5-1 and TRBJ2-5, with 10 bases fitting TRBD2. The CDR3 totals 17 residues. Germline-derived CDR1 and CDR2 are SGHRS and YFSETQ. Trimming cost V 0 bases and J 4 bases; bases outside gene matches: 9. In DNA form, the CDR3 reads TGCGCCAGCAGCTTGGGAGTAGCGGGGGGACTCCGAGAGACCCAGTACTTC. It yields the protein CASSLGVAGGLRETQYF.